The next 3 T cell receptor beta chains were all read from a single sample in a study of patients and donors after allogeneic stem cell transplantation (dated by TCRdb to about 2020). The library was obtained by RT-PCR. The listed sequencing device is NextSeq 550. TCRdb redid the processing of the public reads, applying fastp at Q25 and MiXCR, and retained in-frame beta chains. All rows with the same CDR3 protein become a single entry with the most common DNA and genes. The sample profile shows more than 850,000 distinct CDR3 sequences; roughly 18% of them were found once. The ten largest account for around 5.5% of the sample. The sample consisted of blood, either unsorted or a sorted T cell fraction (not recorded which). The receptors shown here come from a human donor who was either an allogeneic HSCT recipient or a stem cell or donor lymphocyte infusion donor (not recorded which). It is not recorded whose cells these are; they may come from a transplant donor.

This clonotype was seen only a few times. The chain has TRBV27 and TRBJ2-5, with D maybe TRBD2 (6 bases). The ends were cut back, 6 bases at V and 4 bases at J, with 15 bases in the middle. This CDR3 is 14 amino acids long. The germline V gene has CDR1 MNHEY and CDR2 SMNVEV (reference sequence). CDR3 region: CASRLETRGETQYF. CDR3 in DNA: TGTGCCAGCAGACTTGAGACGCGGGGAGAGACCCAGTACTTC.

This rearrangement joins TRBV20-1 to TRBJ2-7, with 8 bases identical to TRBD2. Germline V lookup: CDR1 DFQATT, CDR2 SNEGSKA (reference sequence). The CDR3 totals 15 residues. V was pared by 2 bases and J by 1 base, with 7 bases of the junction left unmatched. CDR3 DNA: TGCAGTGCTAGACCCTTGCGGGGGGCTTCCTACGAGCAGTACTTC. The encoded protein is CSARPLRGASYEQYF.

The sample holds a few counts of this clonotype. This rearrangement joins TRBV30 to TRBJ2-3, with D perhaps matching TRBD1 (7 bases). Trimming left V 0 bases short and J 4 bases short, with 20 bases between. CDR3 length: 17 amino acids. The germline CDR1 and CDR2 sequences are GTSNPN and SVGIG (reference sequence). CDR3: CAWSVLGGLRGADTQYF. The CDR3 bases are TGTGCCTGGAGTGTACTAGGGGGCCTACGCGGGGCAGATACGCAGTATTTT. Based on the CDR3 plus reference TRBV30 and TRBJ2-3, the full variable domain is SQTIHQWPATLVQPVGSPLSLECTVEGTSNPNLYWYRQAAGRGLQLLFYSVGIGQISSEVPQNLSASRPQDRQFILSSKKLLLSDSGFYLCAWSVLGGLRGADTQYFGPGTRLTVL.